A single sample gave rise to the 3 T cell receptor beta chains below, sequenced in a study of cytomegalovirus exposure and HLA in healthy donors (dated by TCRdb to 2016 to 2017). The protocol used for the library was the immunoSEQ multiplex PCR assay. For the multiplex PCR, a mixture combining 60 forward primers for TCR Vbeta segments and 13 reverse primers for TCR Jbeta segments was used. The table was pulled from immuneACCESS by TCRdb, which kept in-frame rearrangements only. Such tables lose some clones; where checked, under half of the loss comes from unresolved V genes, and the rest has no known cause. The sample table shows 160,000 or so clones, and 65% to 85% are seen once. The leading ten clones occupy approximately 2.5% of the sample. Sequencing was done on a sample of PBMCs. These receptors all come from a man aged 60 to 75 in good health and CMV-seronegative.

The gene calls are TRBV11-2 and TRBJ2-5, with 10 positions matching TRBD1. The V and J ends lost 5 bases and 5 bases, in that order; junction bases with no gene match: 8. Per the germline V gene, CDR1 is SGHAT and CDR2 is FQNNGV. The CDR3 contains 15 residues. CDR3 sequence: CASSRQRTGGETQYF. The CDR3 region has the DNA TGTGCCAGCAGCCGACAGAGGACAGGGGGGGAGACCCAGTACTTC. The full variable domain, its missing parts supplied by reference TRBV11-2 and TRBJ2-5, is EAGVAQSPRYKIIEKRQSVAFWCNPISGHATLYWYQQILGQGPKLLIQFQNNGVVDDSQLPKDRFSAERLKGVDSTLKIQPAKLEDSAVYLCASSRQRTGGETQYFGPGTRLLVL.

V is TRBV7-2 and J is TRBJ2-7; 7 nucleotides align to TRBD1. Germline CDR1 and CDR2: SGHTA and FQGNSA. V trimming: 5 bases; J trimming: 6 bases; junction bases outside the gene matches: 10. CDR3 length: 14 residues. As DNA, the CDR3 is TGTGCCAGCAGCCCCAACAGGGGACCTGGCGAGCAGTACTTC. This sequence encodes CASSPNRGPGEQYF.

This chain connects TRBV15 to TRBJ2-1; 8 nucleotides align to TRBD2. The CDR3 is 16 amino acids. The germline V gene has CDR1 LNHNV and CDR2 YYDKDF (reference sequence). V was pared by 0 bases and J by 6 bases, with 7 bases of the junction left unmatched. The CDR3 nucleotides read TGTGCCACCAGCAGAGATTGGGGCGGGAGGTTCAATGAGCAGTTCTTC. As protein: CATSRDWGGRFNEQFF.